The next 22 T cell receptor beta chains were all read from a single sample in a study of molecular identifiers for immune sequencing clone quantification. TCRdb re-analysed the PCR reads in MiXCR, keeping a single row per CDR3 protein. The profile shows some 59,000 distinct CDR3 sequences, approximately 25% of them singletons. Sequencing was performed on naive CD8+ T cells from blood, with Jurkat cell RNA spiked in. The subset here: FACS-sorted CD8+CD4-CCR7+CD45RA+ naive T cells. Receptors originate from a human donor in good health. Some libraries in this study had Jurkat cell RNA spiked in.

This clonotype was counted ten times or more. V is TRBV7-8 and J is TRBJ1-1; D is unresolved. This CDR3 comprises 14 residues. Germline CDR1 SGHVS, CDR2 FQNEAQ. V was trimmed by 5 bases and J by 6 bases, leaving 16 bases between them. The CDR3 protein is CASSPSIVGPEAFF. The CDR3 DNA is TGTGCCAGCAGCCCGTCTATCGTTGGCCCTGAAGCTTTCTTT.

Comments on this clonotype: A read error may explain this, as a much larger clone is one base away. V and J are TRBV10-2 and TRBJ1-1; unclear D gene. The CDR3 covers 14 residues. V was cut by 4 bases and J by 1 base, with 10 bases left in between. Germline V gene data show CDR1 as WSHSY and CDR2 as SAAADI. The CDR3 coding sequence is TGCGCCAGCAGTGTGTACAGCACGAACACTGAAGCTTTCTTT. It codes for CASSVYSTNTEAFF.

This clonotype was seen at least ten times. The V and J genes are TRBV6-2 or TRBV6-3 and TRBJ2-3, with 9 bases lining up with TRBD2. This CDR3 has 14 amino acids. Per germline, CDR1 MNHEY and CDR2 SVGEGT. Trimming cost V 5 bases and J 2 bases; bases outside gene matches: 2. The CDR3 DNA follows: TGTGCCAGCAGTCGACTAGCGGTCACAGATACGCAGTATTTT. Its translation: CASSRLAVTDTQYF.

The table lists this clonotype with many counts. The chain's CDR3 is CASSPPFLGEGIGEAFF. As DNA, the CDR3 is TGTGCCAGCTCACCACCGTTCTTAGGCGAGGGGATTGGTGAAGCTTTCTTT. The chain links TRBV18 to TRBJ1-1; weak D call: TRBD1 (5 bases). Germline assignment: CDR1 KGHSH and CDR2 LQKENI. The V and J ends lost 0 bases and 7 bases respectively, with 21 bases between them. The CDR3 loop spans 17 amino acids.

This clonotype was detected ten times or more. The chain links TRBV12-3 or TRBV12-4 to TRBJ2-1, with D unresolved. Trimming shortened V by 0 bases and J by 5 bases, and 8 bases separated the two germline ends. This CDR3 has 14 residues. This CDR3 reads CASSLALPHNEQFF. CDR3 nucleotide sequence: TGTGCCAGCAGTTTAGCGCTACCGCACAATGAGCAGTTCTTC.

The rearrangement uses TRBV13 and TRBJ1-1; the D is unclear. The CDR3 totals 10 residues. V lost 8 bases and J lost 11, with 12 bases in between. Germline-derived CDR1 and CDR2 are PRHDT and FYEKMQ (reference sequence). The DNA of the CDR3 is TGTGCCAGCGGGGAGTTCGAGGCTTTCTTT. Translating gives CASGEFEAFF.

This clonotype was observed many times. The chain couples TRBV5-4 to TRBJ2-3; TRBD2 matches 11 bases. Per the germline V gene, CDR1 is SGHNT and CDR2 is YYREEE (reference sequence). The CDR3 length is 18 residues. Trimming at V came to 0 bases and at J to 4 bases, leaving 10 bases not matched to a gene. CDR3 in DNA: TGTGCCAGCAGCTTGGCCGTAACTAGCGGGAGTGGCCCAGATACGCAGTATTTT. This translates into CASSLAVTSGSGPDTQYF.

This clonotype was detected many times. The genes are TRBV14 and TRBJ2-6; D is unclear. The CDR3 contains 13 residues. V dropped 3 bases and J dropped 0 bases, with 0 bases sitting between them. Germline-derived CDR1 and CDR2 are SGHDN and FVKESK. The CDR3 bases are TGTGCCAGCAGCCACTCTGGGGCCAACGTCCTGACTTTC. Its protein product is CASSHSGANVLTF. The variable domain in full, completed from reference TRBV14 and TRBJ2-6, reads EAGVTQFPSHSVIEKGQTVTLRCDPISGHDNLYWYRRVMGKEIKFLLHFVKESKQDESGMPNNRFLAERTGGTYSTLKVQPAELEDSGVYFCASSHSGANVLTFGAGSRLTVL.

The chain joins TRBV5-3 to TRBJ2-7, with TRBD1 identical over 7 bases. TRBV5-3 is identified as an open reading frame with a role that is uncertain. With V trimmed by 8 bases and J by 2 bases, 10 bases remained unmatched. This CDR3 spans 14 amino acids. This CDR3 is CASSSRDRAYEQYF. The CDR3 DNA sequence: TGTGCCAGCAGTTCCCGGGACAGAGCCTACGAGCAGTACTTC.

This clonotype was recorded a few times. Written as DNA, the CDR3 is TGTGCCAGCAGTTTAGGGGGACCCTACAATGAGCAGTTCTTC. Translation gives CASSLGGPYNEQFF. V gene TRBV27 combines with J gene TRBJ2-1; D is possibly TRBD1 or TRBD2 (5 bases each). The CDR3 totals 14 residues. Trimming shortened V by 2 bases and J by 2 bases, and 7 bases separated the two germline ends. Germline CDR1 is MNHEY and CDR2 is SMNVEV (reference sequence).

The genes are TRBV20-1 and TRBJ1-5; D is unclear. V was trimmed by 1 base and J by 6 bases, leaving 10 bases between them. CDR3 length: 13 residues. Germline V lookup: CDR1 DFQATT, CDR2 SNEGSKA (reference sequence). The CDR3 here is CSARARGFQPQHF. CDR3 coding DNA: TGCAGTGCTAGAGCCCGAGGGTTTCAGCCCCAGCATTTT.

This sequence joins TRBV18 and TRBJ1-1, with D possibly TRBD1 on 5 matching bases. CDR1 is KGHSH and CDR2 is LQKENI in the germline V gene. V lost 7 bases to trimming and J lost 4 bases, with 16 bases between them. CDR3 length equals 14 residues. The CDR3 nucleotides are TGTGCCAGCTGGCTGGACGGGGGTTTCACTGAAGCTTTCTTT. Its translation: CASWLDGGFTEAFF.

A note on this clonotype: A much larger clone differs from this one at a single base, so this may be a read error. The V and J genes are TRBV7-9 and TRBJ1-4; 11 bases are shared with TRBD1. CDR1 and CDR2 from the germline V gene are SEHNR and FQNEAQ (reference sequence). This CDR3 comprises 19 residues. The CDR3 is CASSSSFRTGGPTNDKLFF. The DNA of the CDR3 is TGTGCCAGCAGCTCCTCCTTTAGGACAGGGGGCCCAACTAATGATAAACTGTTTTTT. The full variable domain, completed using reference TRBV7-9 and TRBJ1-4, is DTGVSQNPRHKITKRGQNVTFRCDPISEHNRLYWYRQTLGQGPEFLTYFQNEAQLEKSRLLSDRFSAERPKGSFSTLEIQRTEQGDSAMYLCASSSSFRTGGPTNDKLFFGSGTQLSVL.

There are many counts of this clonotype. The chain is built from TRBV13 and TRBJ2-1; 7 nucleotides align to TRBD1. The CDR3 has 15 residues. Germline assignment: CDR1 PRHDT and CDR2 FYEKMQ (reference sequence). J gave up 0 bases and V 4 bases, and 3 bases lay outside the gene matches. This CDR3 is CASSSDRDSYNEQFF. The CDR3 nucleotides read TGTGCCAGCAGCTCCGACAGGGACTCCTACAATGAGCAGTTCTTC.

The sample holds one count of this clonotype. At one boundary the junction diverges from the germline segment, which might be a read error. The genes are TRBV28 and TRBJ2-4; D remains ambiguous. The V gene's germline CDR1 is MDHEN and CDR2 SYDVKM. The CDR3 has 12 amino acids. Here the CDR3 DNA reads TGTGCCCGCATTGGCAGAGACAACATTCAGTCCTTC. Translation gives CARIGRDNIQSF.

Many counts were recorded for this clonotype. The gene calls are TRBV4-1 and TRBJ2-6; D unclear. Per the germline V gene, CDR1 is MGHRA and CDR2 is YSYEKL. CDR3 size: 15 residues. V dropped 5 bases and J dropped 0 bases, with 8 bases sitting between them. CDR3 DNA: TGCGCCAGCAGCGTACAGCCCTCTGGGGCCAACGTCCTGACTTTC. This translates into CASSVQPSGANVLTF.

This clonotype was seen a single time. A much more abundant neighbour one base away suggests this may be a read error. The V and J genes are TRBV10-2 and TRBJ2-3, with TRBD2 identical over 9 bases. In germline, CDR1 is WSHSY, CDR2 SAAADI. The CDR3 is 14 amino acids. Here the CDR3 reads CASSPGLAADTRYF. The CDR3 bases are TGCGCCAGCAGTCCGGGACTAGCTGCAGATACGCGGTATTTT.

Details on this clonotype: A much larger clone lies a single base off, so this may be a read error. This chain uses TRBV6-2 or TRBV6-3 with TRBJ1-1; D not resolved. The CDR3 is 13 residues long. The V gene's germline CDR1 is MNHEY and CDR2 SVGEGT. This CDR3 reads CTSSYPGQLEAFF. DNA of the CDR3: TGTACCAGCAGTTACCCCGGGCAGCTGGAAGCTTTCTTT.

This clonotype has at least ten counts. Written as DNA, the CDR3 is TGTGCCAGCAGACCGAGTCTAGCGGGGGAGTACTTC. It is translated as CASRPSLAGEYF. The V call is TRBV6-2 or TRBV6-3, the J call TRBJ2-5, with TRBD2 matching 10 bases. The J segment lost 12 bases and the V segment lost 6 bases, leaving 7 bases of the junction unmatched. This CDR3 has 12 amino acids. Germline CDR1 MNHEY, CDR2 SVGEGT.

This clonotype has at least ten counts. The V and J genes are TRBV12-3 or TRBV12-4 and TRBJ1-5; maybe TRBD1 (6 bases). This CDR3 is 15 amino acids long. V lost 1 base, J lost 4 bases, and 11 bases lay in between. The CDR3 reads CASSLGGAGNQPQHF. In nucleotides, the CDR3 is TGTGCCAGCAGTTTAGGGGGGGCAGGAAATCAGCCCCAGCATTTT.

Notes on this clonotype: This could be a read error, since a much larger clone is one nucleotide away. The genes are TRBV2 and TRBJ1-4, with D tentatively TRBD1 (5 bases). V was shortened by 2 bases and J by 2 bases, with 15 bases between the two germline ends. The length of the CDR3 is 17 residues. The germline gives CDR1 SNHLY, CDR2 FYNNEI. The DNA of the CDR3 is TGTGCCAGCAGTGAATTGCTCGCGACAGCGACTAATGAAAAACTGTTTTTT. Its translation: CASSELLATATNEKLFF.

On this clonotype itself: Given a much more abundant clone one base away, this may be a read error. This chain joins TRBV6-5 and TRBJ2-7, with a weak D call TRBD2 (6 bases). Germline loops: CDR1 MNHEY, CDR2 SVGAGI. The CDR3 has 12 amino acids. Trimming shortened V by 11 bases and J by 0 bases, and 11 bases separated the two germline ends. The DNA of the CDR3 is TGTGCCGGCTACGGGAGCTCCTACGAGCAGTACTTC. Its translation is CAGYGSSYEQYF.